Described below is a single T cell receptor beta chain sequence and its context. Its antigen is not identified. Some clones are missing from TCRdb's copy, which holds only in-frame ones; the method was immunoSEQ multiplex PCR. The sample has over 120,000 clones. These data originate in a study of T cell responses to AZD1222 COVID-19 vaccine. CDR3 length equals 15 residues. Unmatched junction bases numbered 8, after V lost 2 bases and J lost 6 bases. Germline V gene lookup returns CDR1 SGHAT and CDR2 FQNNGV. Notes on the study in general: No day 14 peak samples; only post-peak repertoires were characterized. Increased Spike-specific TCR breadth and depth were observed after two AZD1222 doses.

The V call is TRBV11-2, the J call TRBJ1-2; 8 nucleotides match TRBD1. This receptor was obtained from an adult in good health. The specimen was peripheral blood. CDR3 nucleotide sequence: TGTGCCAGCAGCTTATTTTCCGGACAGGGTAATGGCTACACCTTC. Its translation: CASSLFSGQGNGYTF.